The clone carrying this T cell receptor beta chain was observed many times. Its matching antigen is unknown. This specimen belongs to a study of T cells in Graves' hyperthyroidism and ophthalmopathy. At least 3 on the Clinical Activity Score was recorded for ophthalmopathy patients, who also had NOSPECS grade at least 4 and duration under 3 months. Clinicians diagnosed patients from clinical symptoms, serum thyroxine and TRAb, thyroid ultrasound and orbital computed tomography. PBMCs were derived from around 10 ml fresh peripheral blood. RNA transcripts served as the template for amplifying TCR beta CDR3 regions. HTBI primers were used for first-round RT-PCR of the TCR CDR3. MiXCR was run by TCRdb on the multiplex PCR reads, yielding one entry per CDR3 protein. The sample holds about 250,000 distinct CDR3 sequences, around 25% seen once. Study-level findings and limits: Through a model of 13 V-J features, ophthalmopathy was separated from stable hyperthyroidism.

This CDR3 region has 20 residues. The V gene's germline CDR1 is ENHRY and CDR2 SYGVKD. The junction had 19 bases not matched to a gene; V was cut back by 5 bases and J by 5 bases. The chain combines TRBV10-3 with TRBJ2-5, with TRBD2 matching over 14 bases. This clonotype was obtained from a middle-aged woman with Graves' ophthalmopathy. Sequenced input: blood. The CDR3 region has the DNA TGTGCCATCAGTTCCGGGACTAGCGGGAGTCTGGGAATTTTTTGGGAGACCCAGTACTTC. Translated: CAISSGTSGSLGIFWETQYF.